This T cell receptor (beta chain) stems from a study of blood T cell repertoires in COVID-19. Study information: The study drew acute and convalescent COVID-19 samples from the United States, Italy and Spain. The analysed material was cDNA or gDNA that came from T cells, B-cell-depleted T cells, or PBMCs.

Clinical history reported by participants formed the basis on which cohorts were assigned. Methods used by the authors: Amplification of reference gene primers was used by the study to estimate nucleated cell counts. Sequencing used immunoSEQ multiplex PCR; TCRdb keeps in-frame clones, though not all of them. V, J and clone size derive from that table, while D and trimming were established from the DNA sequence. This table holds 250,000 or so clones, approximately 84% found once. The germline V gene encodes CDR1 ENHRY and CDR2 SYGVKD. The CDR3 consists of 16 residues. Unmatched junction bases numbered 7, after V lost 2 bases and J lost 3 bases.

The sequenced sample consisted of PBMCs or T cells enriched from blood (not recorded which). This sequence joins TRBV10-3 and TRBJ1-1; TRBD1 matches at 9 bases. The TCR comes from a man aged 50 to 59 who had recovered from COVID-19. CDR3 bases: TGTGCCATCAGTGAGGGGACAGGGACGGGCGACACTGAAGCTTTCTTT. This gives the protein CAISEGTGTGDTEAFF.